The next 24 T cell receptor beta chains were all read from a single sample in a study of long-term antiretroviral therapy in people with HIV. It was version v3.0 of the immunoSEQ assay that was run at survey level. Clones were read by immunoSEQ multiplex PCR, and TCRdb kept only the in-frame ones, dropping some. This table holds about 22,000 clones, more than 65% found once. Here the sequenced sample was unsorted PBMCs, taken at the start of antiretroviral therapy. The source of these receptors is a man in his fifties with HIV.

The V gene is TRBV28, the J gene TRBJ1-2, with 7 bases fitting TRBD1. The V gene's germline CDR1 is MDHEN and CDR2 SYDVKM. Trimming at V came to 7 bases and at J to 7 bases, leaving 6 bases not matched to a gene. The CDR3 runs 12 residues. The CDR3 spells CASILAGGGYTF. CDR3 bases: TGTGCCAGCATCTTAGCAGGGGGTGGCTACACCTTC.

CDR3 DNA sequence: TGCGCCAGCAGTGAGTCGGGGACGGAGTGGGCCTACGAGCAGTACTTC. As protein: CASSESGTEWAYEQYF. The J gene is TRBJ2-7, the V gene TRBV10-2; either TRBD1 or TRBD2 may supply D (5 bases each). The ends were cut back, 0 bases at V and 2 bases at J, with 14 bases in the middle. Germline V gene data show CDR1 as WSHSY and CDR2 as SAAADI. The CDR3 contains 16 residues.

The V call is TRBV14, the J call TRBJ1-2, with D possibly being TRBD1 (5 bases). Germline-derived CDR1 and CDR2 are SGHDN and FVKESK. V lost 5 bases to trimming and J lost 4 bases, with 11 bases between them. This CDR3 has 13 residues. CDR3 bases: TGTGCCAGCAGCACGGGACGGACCTATGGCTACACCTTC. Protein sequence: CASSTGRTYGYTF. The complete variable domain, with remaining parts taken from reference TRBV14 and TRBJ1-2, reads EAGVTQFPSHSVIEKGQTVTLRCDPISGHDNLYWYRRVMGKEIKFLLHFVKESKQDESGMPNNRFLAERTGGTYSTLKVQPAELEDSGVYFCASSTGRTYGYTFGSGTRLTVV.

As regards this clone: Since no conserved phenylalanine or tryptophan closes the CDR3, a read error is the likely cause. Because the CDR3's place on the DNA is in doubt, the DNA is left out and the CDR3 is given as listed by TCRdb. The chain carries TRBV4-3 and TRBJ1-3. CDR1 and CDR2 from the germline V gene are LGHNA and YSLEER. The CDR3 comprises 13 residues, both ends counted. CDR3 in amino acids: CASSQETRRDIQL.

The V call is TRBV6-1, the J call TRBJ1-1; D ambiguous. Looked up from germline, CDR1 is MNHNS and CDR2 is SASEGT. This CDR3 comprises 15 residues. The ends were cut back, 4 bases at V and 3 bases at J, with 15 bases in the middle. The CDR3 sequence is CASSASGWGDTEAFF. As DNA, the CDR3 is TGTGCCAGCAGTGCCTCGGGGTGGGGAGACACTGAAGCTTTCTTT.

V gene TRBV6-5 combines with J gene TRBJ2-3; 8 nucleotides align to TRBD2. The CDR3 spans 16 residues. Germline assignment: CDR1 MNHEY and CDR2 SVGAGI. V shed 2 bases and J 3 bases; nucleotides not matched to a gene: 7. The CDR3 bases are TGTGCCAGCAGTTACCGGCGGGGGGCCGTGACAGATACGCAGTATTTT. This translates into CASSYRRGAVTDTQYF.

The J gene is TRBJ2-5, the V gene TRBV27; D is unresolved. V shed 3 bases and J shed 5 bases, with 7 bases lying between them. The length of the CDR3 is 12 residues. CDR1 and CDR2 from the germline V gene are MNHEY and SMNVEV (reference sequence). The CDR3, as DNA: TGTGCCAGCAGTTTTTACGGGGAGACCCAGTACTTC. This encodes CASSFYGETQYF.

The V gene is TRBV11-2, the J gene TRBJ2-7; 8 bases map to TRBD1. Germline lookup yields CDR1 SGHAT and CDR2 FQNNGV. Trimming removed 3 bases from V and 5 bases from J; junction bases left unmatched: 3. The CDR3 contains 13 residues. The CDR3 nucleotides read TGTGCCAGCAGCTTTGGACAGGGAAACGAGCAGTACTTC. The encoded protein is CASSFGQGNEQYF.

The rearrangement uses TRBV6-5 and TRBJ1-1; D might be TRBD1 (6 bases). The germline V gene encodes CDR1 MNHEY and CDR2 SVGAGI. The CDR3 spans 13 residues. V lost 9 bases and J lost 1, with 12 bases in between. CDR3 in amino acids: CASLLGANTEAFF. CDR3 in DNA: TGTGCCAGTCTGCTGGGGGCGAACACTGAAGCTTTCTTT.

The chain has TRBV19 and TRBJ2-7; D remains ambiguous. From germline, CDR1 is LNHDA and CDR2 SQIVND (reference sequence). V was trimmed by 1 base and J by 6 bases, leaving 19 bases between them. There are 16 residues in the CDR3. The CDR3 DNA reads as TGTGCCAGTAGTATAGTGTTTGGCAGCCGGTGGCTCGAGCAGTACTTC. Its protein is CASSIVFGSRWLEQYF.

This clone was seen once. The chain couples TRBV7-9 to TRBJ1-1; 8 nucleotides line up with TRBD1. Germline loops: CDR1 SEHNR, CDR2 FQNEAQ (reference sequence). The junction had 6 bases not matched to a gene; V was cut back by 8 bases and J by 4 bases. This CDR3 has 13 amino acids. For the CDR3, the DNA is TGTGCCAGCCTGACAGGGGCGGGCACTGAAGCTTTCTTT. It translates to CASLTGAGTEAFF. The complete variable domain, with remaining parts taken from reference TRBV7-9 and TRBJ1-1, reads DTGVSQNPRHKITKRGQNVTFRCDPISEHNRLYWYRQTLGQGPEFLTYFQNEAQLEKSRLLSDRFSAERPKGSFSTLEIQRTEQGDSAMYLCASLTGAGTEAFFGQGTRLTVV.

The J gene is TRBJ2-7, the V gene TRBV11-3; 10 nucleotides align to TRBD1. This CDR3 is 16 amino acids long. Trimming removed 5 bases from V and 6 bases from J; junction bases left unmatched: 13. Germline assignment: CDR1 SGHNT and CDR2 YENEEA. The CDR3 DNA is TGTGCCAGCAGCAAACGCCAGGGGACAGGGGTTGGCGAGCAGTACTTC. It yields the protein CASSKRQGTGVGEQYF. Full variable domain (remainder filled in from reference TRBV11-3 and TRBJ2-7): EAGVVQSPRYKIIEKKQPVAFWCNPISGHNTLYWYLQNLGQGPELLIRYENEEAVDDSQLPKDRFSAERLKGVDSTLKIQPAELGDSAVYLCASSKRQGTGVGEQYFGPGTRLTVT.

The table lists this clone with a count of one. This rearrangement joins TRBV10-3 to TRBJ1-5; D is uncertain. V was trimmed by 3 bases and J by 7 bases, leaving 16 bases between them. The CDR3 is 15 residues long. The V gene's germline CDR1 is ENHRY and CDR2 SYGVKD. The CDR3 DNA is TGTGCCATCAGTGACCAAGGCAGCGGCGAACAGCCCCAGCATTTT. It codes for CAISDQGSGEQPQHF.

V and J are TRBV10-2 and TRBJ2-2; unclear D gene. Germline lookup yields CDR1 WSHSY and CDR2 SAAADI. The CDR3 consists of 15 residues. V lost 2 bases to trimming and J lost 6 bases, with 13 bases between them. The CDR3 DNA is TGCGCCAGCAGTGAGACGAGACCACATCCCGGGGAGCTGTTTTTT. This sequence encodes CASSETRPHPGELFF.

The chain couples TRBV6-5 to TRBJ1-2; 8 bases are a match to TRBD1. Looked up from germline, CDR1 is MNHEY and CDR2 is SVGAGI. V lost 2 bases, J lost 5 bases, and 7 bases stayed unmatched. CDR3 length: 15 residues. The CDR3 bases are TGTGCCAGCAGTTACGCCGACAGGGGCCGTTATGGCTACACCTTC. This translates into CASSYADRGRYGYTF.

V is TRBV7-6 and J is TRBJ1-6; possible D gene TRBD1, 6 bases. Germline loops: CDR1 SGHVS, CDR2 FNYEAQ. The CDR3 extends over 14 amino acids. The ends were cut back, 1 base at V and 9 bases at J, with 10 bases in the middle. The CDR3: CASSLGQASSPLHF. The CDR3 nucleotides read TGTGCCAGCAGCTTAGGACAGGCTAGTTCACCCCTCCACTTT.

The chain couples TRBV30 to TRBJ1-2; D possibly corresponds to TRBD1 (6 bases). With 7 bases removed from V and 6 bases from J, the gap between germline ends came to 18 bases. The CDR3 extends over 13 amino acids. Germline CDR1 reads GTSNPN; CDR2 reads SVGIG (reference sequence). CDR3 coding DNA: TGTGCCTTTCAAAAGGGGGGGCTTGATGGCTACACCTTC. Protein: CAFQKGGLDGYTF.

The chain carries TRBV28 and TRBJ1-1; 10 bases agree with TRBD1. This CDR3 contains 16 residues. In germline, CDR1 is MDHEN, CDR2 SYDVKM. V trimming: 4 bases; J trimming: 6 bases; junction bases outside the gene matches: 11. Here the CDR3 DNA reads TGTGCCAGCAGTTATTCTCCGGGACAGGGGCCCGCTGAAGCTTTCTTT. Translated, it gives CASSYSPGQGPAEAFF. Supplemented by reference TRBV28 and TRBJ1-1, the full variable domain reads DVKVTQSSRYLVKRTGEKVFLECVQDMDHENMFWYRQDPGLGLRLIYFSYDVKMKEKGDIPEGYSVSREKKERFSLILESASTNQTSMYLCASSYSPGQGPAEAFFGQGTRLTVV.

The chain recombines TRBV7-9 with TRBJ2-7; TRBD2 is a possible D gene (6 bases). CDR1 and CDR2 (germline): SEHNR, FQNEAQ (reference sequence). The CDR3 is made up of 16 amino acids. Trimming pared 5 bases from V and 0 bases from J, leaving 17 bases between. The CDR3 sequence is CASSLFMDGSSYEQYF. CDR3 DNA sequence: TGTGCCAGCAGCCTATTCATGGACGGGAGCTCCTACGAGCAGTACTTC.

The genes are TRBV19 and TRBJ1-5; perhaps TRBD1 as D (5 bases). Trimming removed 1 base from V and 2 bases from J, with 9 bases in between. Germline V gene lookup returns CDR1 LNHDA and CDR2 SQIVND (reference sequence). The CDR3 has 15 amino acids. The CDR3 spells CASSIGTTGNQPQHF. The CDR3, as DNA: TGTGCCAGTAGTATAGGGACAACTGGCAATCAGCCCCAGCATTTT.

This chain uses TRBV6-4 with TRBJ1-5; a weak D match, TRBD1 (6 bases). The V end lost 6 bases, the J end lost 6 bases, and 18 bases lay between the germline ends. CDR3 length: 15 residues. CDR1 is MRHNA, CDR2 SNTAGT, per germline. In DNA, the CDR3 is TGTGCCAGCAGGAGACAGGCATGGGTAGGTCAGCCCCAGCATTTT. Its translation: CASRRQAWVGQPQHF.

For the CDR3, the DNA is TGTGCCAGCAGCTTAGAGGTGAATCAGCCCCAGCATTTT. Translation: CASSLEVNQPQHF. V and J are TRBV7-9 and TRBJ1-5, with D unclear. The V gene's germline CDR1 is SEHNR and CDR2 FQNEAQ (reference sequence). CDR3 length: 13 amino acids. V was shortened by 1 base and J by 4 bases, with 5 bases between the two germline ends.

The CDR3 spells CASSYEGRSNQPQHF. The CDR3 nucleotides read TGTGCCAGCAGTTATGAAGGACGTAGCAATCAGCCCCAGCATTTT. The rearrangement joins TRBV6-6 to TRBJ1-5, with D uncertain. The CDR3 covers 15 residues. In germline, CDR1 is MNHNY, CDR2 SVGAGI (reference sequence). V shed 3 bases and J shed 0 bases, with 9 bases lying between them.

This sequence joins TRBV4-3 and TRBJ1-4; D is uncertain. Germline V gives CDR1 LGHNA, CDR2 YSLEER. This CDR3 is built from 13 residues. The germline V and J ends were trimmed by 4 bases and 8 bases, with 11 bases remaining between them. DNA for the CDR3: TGCGCCAGCAGCCGAAAGGTATACGAAAAACTGTTTTTT. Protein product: CASSRKVYEKLFF.